This is a list of T cell receptor beta chains from one sample in a study of CD8 T cells in ankylosing spondylitis. TCRdb re-derived calls from the 5' RACE reads in MiXCR, one entry per CDR3 protein. The sample includes about 340,000 distinct CDR3 sequences, roughly 14% of them seen just once. Sequences were obtained from blood, either unsorted or a sorted T cell fraction (not recorded which). Receptor source: a male donor with ankylosing spondylitis or in good health (not recorded which). The CDR3 runs from the conserved cysteine through the conserved F or W. The order of the fields is J gene, V gene, CDR3 protein.

>TRBJ2-1|TRBV5-1
CASSSGSGGNSNEQFF
>TRBJ2-3|TRBV18
CASSIQVAREDTQYF
>TRBJ2-3|TRBV7-2
CASSSPNADTQYF
>TRBJ1-1|TRBV12-3/TRBV12-4
CASSLSGGRVTEAFF
>TRBJ2-6|TRBV6-1
CASSGNGRIGSGANVLTF
>TRBJ1-2|TRBV2
CASRPTTGVGGYTF
>TRBJ2-6|TRBV5-1
CASRDGVSSAPGANVLTF
>TRBJ2-1|TRBV11-2
CASSLLAGDSRNEQFF
>TRBJ2-7|TRBV5-5
CASSSNSYEQYF
>TRBJ1-2|TRBV5-1
CASSLGEGIGYGYTF
>TRBJ2-3|TRBV5-1
CASSLDPSGRTDTQYF
>TRBJ2-3|TRBV29-1
CSAARDNTDTQYF
>TRBJ2-1|TRBV20-1
CSARTGATLYNEQFF
>TRBJ1-5|TRBV20-1
CSASMGRDQPQHF
>TRBJ2-2|TRBV27
CASSRQGQNGLFF
>TRBJ1-2|TRBV28
CASSPPGGPLTYGYTF
>TRBJ2-7|TRBV27
CASSRTGGRYEQYF
>TRBJ1-2|TRBV5-6
CASSLVGTGGYTF
>TRBJ2-2|TRBV6-1
CASSRSGRARGTGELFF
>TRBJ2-2|TRBV5-5
CASSWDNPNTGELFF
>TRBJ1-4|TRBV3-1
CASSQAGDTGEKLFF
>TRBJ2-2|TRBV29-1
CSGKNTGELFF
>TRBJ2-3|TRBV20-1
CSARVPGTDTQYF
>TRBJ2-5|TRBV11-2
CASSLGPSGDEETQYF
>TRBJ1-2|TRBV12-3/TRBV12-4
CASSLTGRHYGYTF
>TRBJ1-1|TRBV12-3/TRBV12-4
CASSPRQRNTEAFF
>TRBJ2-7|TRBV5-1
CASSRSTGSYEQYF
>TRBJ2-7|TRBV5-1
CASSSYPVGEQYF
>TRBJ2-7|TRBV5-1
CASSLEGDSWYEQYF
>TRBJ2-2|TRBV5-1
CASSLDEPTNTGELFF
>TRBJ2-7|TRBV3-1
CASSHPSGTGDEQYF
>TRBJ2-3|TRBV5-1
CASSQSGVDTQYF
>TRBJ2-1|TRBV12-3/TRBV12-4
CASSGLAGLSYNEQFF
>TRBJ2-3|TRBV25-1
CASSPRLTDTQYF
>TRBJ1-5|TRBV27
CASSLRGHQPQHF
>TRBJ2-5|TRBV5-1
CASSFAGGQETQYF
>TRBJ2-2|TRBV5-1
CASSPTRSAGELFF
>TRBJ2-4|TRBV12-3/TRBV12-4
CASSPTTGTKNIQYF
>TRBJ1-1|TRBV29-1
CSHFSWTGNTEAFF
>TRBJ1-1|TRBV4-1
CASSQAYRGAEAFF
>TRBJ1-1|TRBV7-9
CASSSGLFREAFF